Below are 29 T cell receptor beta chains sequenced from a single sample in a study of neurological immune-mediated disorders. TCRdb reanalysed the 5' RACE reads using MiXCR and keeps one entry per CDR3 protein. In the table there are 77,000 or so distinct CDR3 sequences, about 9.5% of which are singletons. Sequenced: PBMCs. The receptor set was obtained from a man aged 45-65 years in good health.

For this clonotype: Relative to the germline gene, one junction end is altered; a read error may explain this. The V and J genes are TRBV5-1 and TRBJ2-3, with a weak D call TRBD2 (6 bases). The CDR3 contains 15 residues. Germline CDR1 SGHRS, CDR2 YFSETQ. For the CDR3, the DNA is TGCACCAGCAGCTCTTCTAGCGAACACACAGATACGCAGTATTTT. It encodes CTSSSSSEHTDTQYF.

Ten or more counts support this clonotype. The chain joins TRBV20-1 to TRBJ2-7; 7 nucleotides align to TRBD1. This CDR3 spans 13 amino acids. V was clipped by 5 bases and J by 2 bases; unmatched bases: 6. Germline CDR1 and CDR2: DFQATT and SNEGSKA (reference sequence). The CDR3 bases are TGCAGTGCTGGGGGACAGTTACCCTACGAGCAGTACTTC. Protein: CSAGGQLPYEQYF.

This clonotype was seen ten or more times. The chain has TRBV20-1 and TRBJ2-2; TRBD2 aligns across 9 bases. The CDR3 runs 16 residues. With 6 bases clipped from V and 7 bases from J, the junction kept 15 bases outside the gene matches. The germline V gene has CDR1 DFQATT and CDR2 SNEGSKA (reference sequence). The CDR3: CSARLSGGAGGGELFF. CDR3 coding DNA: TGCAGTGCCCGACTTAGCGGGGGCGCGGGTGGCGGGGAGCTGTTTTTT.

There are many counts of this clonotype. This chain uses TRBV29-1 with TRBJ1-2; 7 positions match TRBD1. The V and J ends lost 7 bases and 6 bases, in that order; junction bases with no gene match: 5. The CDR3 totals 11 residues. Germline V gives CDR1 SQVTM, CDR2 ANQGSEA. The CDR3 nucleotides are TGCAGCGCGCAGGGGGGTGATGGCTACACCTTC. It translates to CSAQGGDGYTF.

The sample holds many counts of this clonotype. This chain connects TRBV28 to TRBJ2-2; TRBD1 agrees at 8 bases. The J segment lost 4 bases and the V segment lost 2 bases, leaving 6 bases of the junction unmatched. The CDR3 sequence is 16 residues long. Germline lookup yields CDR1 MDHEN and CDR2 SYDVKM. CDR3 coding DNA: TGTGCCAGCAGTTTAGGGACAGGAGTCCGCACCGGGGAGCTGTTTTTT. This translates into CASSLGTGVRTGELFF.

The chain links TRBV19 to TRBJ2-1; 8 positions match TRBD1. V was clipped by 11 bases and J by 7 bases; unmatched bases: 19. Germline-derived CDR1 and CDR2 are LNHDA and SQIVND (reference sequence). The CDR3 runs to 16 residues. CDR3 DNA: TGTGCCTGCGATGAATTTGGACAGGGCTCGCGGAATGAGCAGTTCTTC. Translation gives CACDEFGQGSRNEQFF.

This clonotype was counted at least ten times. The CDR3 protein is CASRMTGDQPQHF. The CDR3 nucleotides are TGCGCCAGCAGGATGACAGGGGATCAGCCCCAGCATTTT. This chain links TRBV5-1 with TRBJ1-5, with 8 positions matching TRBD1. Germline trimming cut 5 bases from V and 5 bases from J; bases unmatched to any gene: 3. The germline V gene has CDR1 SGHRS and CDR2 YFSETQ. The length of the CDR3 is 13 residues.

The table lists this clonotype with many counts. V and J are TRBV7-9 and TRBJ2-3; 9 bases are shared with TRBD1. V gave up 2 bases and J gave up 3 bases; unmatched junction bases: 6. The CDR3 covers 16 residues. Germline CDR1 is SEHNR and CDR2 is FQNEAQ (reference sequence). The DNA of the CDR3 is TGTGCCAGCAGCTTAACAGGGGGCGGGTTAACAGATACGCAGTATTTT. Its translation is CASSLTGGGLTDTQYF.

There are many counts of this clonotype. The genes are TRBV20-1 and TRBJ2-3; 7 nucleotides line up with TRBD2. CDR1 is DFQATT and CDR2 is SNEGSKA in the germline V gene (reference sequence). Trimming removed 6 bases from V and 3 bases from J; junction bases left unmatched: 9. The CDR3 loop spans 14 amino acids. This chain's CDR3 is CSAEPPGGTDTQYF. CDR3 sequence (DNA): TGCAGTGCAGAACCACCGGGGGGAACAGATACGCAGTATTTT.

This clonotype was picked up many times. V is TRBV28 and J is TRBJ2-3; tentatively, D is TRBD2 (5 bases). This CDR3 contains 14 residues. The V end was cut by 5 bases, the J end by 0 bases, with 9 bases between. The V gene's germline CDR1 is MDHEN and CDR2 SYDVKM. CDR3 sequence reads: CASSRAGSTDTQYF. CDR3 sequence (DNA): TGTGCCAGCAGTCGGGCGGGTAGCACAGATACGCAGTATTTT.

Ten or more counts support this clonotype. This chain uses TRBV7-9 with TRBJ2-5; D unresolved. V gave up 4 bases and J gave up 4 bases, with 10 bases separating them. The CDR3 is made up of 13 amino acids. Germline V gene sequence: CDR1 SEHNR, CDR2 FQNEAQ (reference sequence). The CDR3 protein is CASSSPQRETQYF. The CDR3 coding sequence is TGTGCCAGCAGCTCACCCCAGAGAGAGACCCAGTACTTC.

There are many counts of this clonotype. CDR3 protein: CASSPWTSGGLGETQYF. The CDR3, as DNA: TGTGCCAGCAGTCCTTGGACTAGCGGGGGGCTAGGAGAGACCCAGTACTTC. J is TRBJ2-5 and V is TRBV28; 14 bases line up with TRBD2. J gave up 4 bases and V 5 bases, and 9 bases lay outside the gene matches. The CDR3 is 17 amino acids. Per germline, CDR1 MDHEN and CDR2 SYDVKM.

This clonotype appeared many times. The V gene is TRBV29-1, the J gene TRBJ2-3; 8 bases are a match to TRBD2. V lost 6 bases to trimming and J lost 0 bases; unmatched junction nucleotides: 5. The CDR3 spans 14 residues. The V gene's germline CDR1 is SQVTM and CDR2 ANQGSEA. The CDR3 bases are TGCAGCGTAGCCACTAGCGGAAGCACAGATACGCAGTATTTT. Its translation: CSVATSGSTDTQYF.

The chain employs TRBV6-5 and TRBJ2-5; D may be TRBD2 (5 bases). CDR3 length: 14 residues. The germline V and J ends were trimmed by 4 bases and 5 bases, with 14 bases remaining between them. Germline V gene sequence: CDR1 MNHEY, CDR2 SVGAGI. CDR3: CASSWPGIGETQYF. The CDR3, as DNA: TGTGCCAGCAGTTGGCCGGGGATCGGGGAGACCCAGTACTTC.

This clonotype was picked up many times. The rearrangement joins TRBV29-1 to TRBJ2-1; D is perhaps TRBD2 (6 bases). Trimming removed 6 bases at V and 4 bases at J, with 16 bases between. The CDR3 consists of 14 residues. Germline V gene sequence: CDR1 SQVTM, CDR2 ANQGSEA. Here the CDR3 reads CSVIRLAGYNEQFF. In nucleotides, the CDR3 is TGCAGCGTCATCCGTCTTGCGGGATACAATGAGCAGTTCTTC.

The table lists this clonotype with many counts. The V and J genes are TRBV12-3 or TRBV12-4 and TRBJ2-1, with D tentatively TRBD1 or TRBD2 (7 bases each). With 6 bases removed from V and 6 bases from J, the gap between germline ends came to 18 bases. The CDR3 is made up of 15 amino acids. CDR3 sequence: CASSNRQGGGNEQFF. CDR3 DNA: TGTGCCAGCAGCAATCGACAGGGAGGGGGCAATGAGCAGTTCTTC.

This clonotype has ten or more counts. The chain uses TRBV7-2 and TRBJ1-5; 10 nucleotides match TRBD1. The CDR3 runs to 16 residues. V was pared by 4 bases and J by 3 bases, with 6 bases of the junction left unmatched. CDR1 is SGHTA and CDR2 is FQGNSA in the germline V gene. The CDR3 loop reads CASSSTGTGANQPQHF. The CDR3 nucleotides are TGTGCCAGCAGCTCCACCGGGACAGGGGCCAATCAGCCCCAGCATTTT.

There are many counts of this clonotype. The chain employs TRBV12-3 or TRBV12-4 and TRBJ2-7; 8 bases agree with TRBD1. The CDR3 runs 14 residues. The ends lost 1 base at V and 3 bases at J; junction bases unmatched: 2. The CDR3 here is CASSLGQGYYEQYF. The DNA for the CDR3 is TGTGCCAGCAGTTTAGGACAGGGGTACTACGAGCAGTACTTC.

In this sample, this clonotype turned up many times. The chain is built from TRBV5-1 and TRBJ2-3; 11 bases are shared with TRBD2. The CDR3 is made up of 16 amino acids. With 5 bases clipped from V and 4 bases from J, the junction kept 9 bases outside the gene matches. Germline V gives CDR1 SGHRS, CDR2 YFSETQ. CDR3 loop: CASRDSTSGDADTQYF. The CDR3, as DNA: TGCGCCAGCAGGGATTCGACTAGCGGGGACGCAGATACGCAGTATTTT. Filled out from reference TRBV5-1 and TRBJ2-3, the complete variable domain reads KAGVTQTPRYLIKTRGQQVTLSCSPISGHRSVSWYQQTPGQGLQFLFEYFSETQRNKGNFPGRFSGRQFSNSRSEMNVSTLELGDSALYLCASRDSTSGDADTQYFGPGTRLTVL.

V usage is TRBV29-1 and J usage is TRBJ1-4; D possibly corresponds to TRBD1 (6 bases). Germline assignment: CDR1 SQVTM and CDR2 ANQGSEA. The CDR3 totals 12 residues. Trimming took off 5 bases at V and 10 bases at J, with 14 bases between the two ends. The CDR3 DNA follows: TGCAGCGTTAGGGGGGAAGGAGGAAAACTGTTTTTT. Protein sequence: CSVRGEGGKLFF.

This clonotype has a count of ten or more. J is TRBJ2-3 and V is TRBV24-1; 8 nucleotides agree with TRBD1. This CDR3 comprises 14 residues. Germline V gene sequence: CDR1 KGHDR, CDR2 SFDVKD. The trim removed 4 bases at V and 1 base at J, leaving 0 bases unmatched. The CDR3 nucleotides read TGTGCCACCAGTGAACAGGGGGGCACAGATACGCAGTATTTT. Translation gives CATSEQGGTDTQYF.

This clonotype occurred many times. The genes are TRBV7-6 and TRBJ2-5; 9 nucleotides match TRBD1. Trimming cost V 5 bases and J 6 bases; bases outside gene matches: 7. CDR1 and CDR2 from the germline V gene are SGHVS and FNYEAQ. The CDR3 sequence is 14 residues long. In DNA form, the CDR3 reads TGTGCCAGCAGCCACGGGACAGGGATTAAGACCCAGTACTTC. Encoded protein: CASSHGTGIKTQYF.

This clonotype was seen at least ten times. The chain couples TRBV6-2 or TRBV6-3 to TRBJ2-1, with TRBD1 identical over 7 bases. Unmatched junction bases numbered 6, after V lost 6 bases and J lost 4 bases. The CDR3 runs to 14 residues. Germline CDR1 reads MNHEY; CDR2 reads SVGEGT. Here the CDR3 reads CASRTTGRYNEQFF. In DNA, the CDR3 is TGTGCCAGCAGGACGACAGGGCGATACAATGAGCAGTTCTTC.

This clonotype occurred once. The rearrangement joins TRBV6-1 to TRBJ1-5, with 7 positions matching TRBD1. Germline V gives CDR1 MNHNS, CDR2 SASEGT. The CDR3 runs 18 residues. The V gene end was trimmed by 6 bases and the J gene end by 0 bases; junction bases not matched to a gene: 14. CDR3 in amino acids: CASRENMDRSHSNQPQHF. The CDR3 DNA reads as TGTGCCAGCAGGGAAAATATGGACAGGAGTCATAGCAATCAGCCCCAGCATTTT.

This clonotype showed up many times. The V gene is TRBV4-2, the J gene TRBJ1-5, with 12 nucleotides matching TRBD1. Per the germline V gene, CDR1 is LGHNA and CDR2 is YNFKEQ. This CDR3 is built from 17 residues. V lost 1 base and J lost 2; bases outside the gene matches: 3. The DNA of the CDR3 is TGTGCCAGCAGCCAAGCGGGACAGGGGGCGGGCAATCAGCCCCAGCATTTT. Its protein product is CASSQAGQGAGNQPQHF.

The table lists this clonotype with many counts. CDR3 DNA: TGTGCCAGCAGCAGGACAGGGGGCGCGTCCCTTGGAAACACCATATATTTT. Amino acids: CASSRTGGASLGNTIYF. This rearrangement joins TRBV28 to TRBJ1-3; 11 positions match TRBD1. CDR1 is MDHEN, CDR2 SYDVKM, per germline. The CDR3 loop spans 17 amino acids. The J segment lost 3 bases and the V segment lost 6 bases, leaving 10 bases of the junction unmatched.

This chain links TRBV21-1 with TRBJ1-5. TRBV21-1 is shown as a pseudogene. This CDR3 is built from 16 residues. DNA of the CDR3: TGTGCCAGCAGCCACCAATTTTATTATAGCAATCAGCCCCAGCATTTT. Translation: CASSHQFYYSNQPQHF.

This clonotype was seen at least ten times. The CDR3 DNA sequence: TGCAGTGCTAGAGTTGGGAGCCAAGGTGGGCCCTACGAGCAGTACTTC. It specifies CSARVGSQGGPYEQYF. This rearrangement joins TRBV20-1 to TRBJ2-7; D may be TRBD2 (5 bases). V dropped 1 base and J dropped 2 bases, with 18 bases sitting between them. CDR1 and CDR2 from the germline V gene are DFQATT and SNEGSKA (reference sequence). This CDR3 contains 16 residues.

The table lists this clonotype with many counts. The gene calls are TRBV12-3 or TRBV12-4 and TRBJ1-3; D remains unclear. The CDR3 sequence is 14 residues long. Trimming took off 7 bases at V and 0 bases at J, with 10 bases between the two ends. CDR3 DNA: TGTGCCAGCACCACACCCAGCTCTGGAAACACCATATATTTT. Its protein product is CASTTPSSGNTIYF.